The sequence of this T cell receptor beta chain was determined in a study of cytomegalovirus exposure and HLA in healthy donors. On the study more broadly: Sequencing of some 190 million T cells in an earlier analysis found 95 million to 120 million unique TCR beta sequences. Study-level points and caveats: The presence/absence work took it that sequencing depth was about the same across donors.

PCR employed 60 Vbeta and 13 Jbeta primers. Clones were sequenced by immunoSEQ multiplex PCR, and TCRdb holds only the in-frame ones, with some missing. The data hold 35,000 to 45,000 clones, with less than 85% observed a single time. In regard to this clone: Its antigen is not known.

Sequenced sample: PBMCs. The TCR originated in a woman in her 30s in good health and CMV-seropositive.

DNA of the CDR3: TGTGCCAGTAGTACCACCGGGACAAGCGAGCAGTACTTC. Protein: CASSTTGTSEQYF. This chain joins TRBV19 and TRBJ2-7; possible D gene TRBD1, 6 bases. The V end lost 4 bases, the J end lost 6 bases, and 13 bases lay between the germline ends. This CDR3 is built from 13 residues. The germline V gene encodes CDR1 LNHDA and CDR2 SQIVND (reference sequence).